This TCR beta chain was sequenced in a study of cytomegalovirus exposure and HLA in healthy donors. The PCR made use of 60 Vbeta and 13 Jbeta primers. Measured with immunoSEQ multiplex PCR; TCRdb has only the in-frame clones, and not every one. Of 65,000 to 100,000 clones in the sample, 76% are singletons; the top ten hold around 2.8%. Per the germline V gene, CDR1 is SQVTM and CDR2 is ANQGSEA. The CDR3 has 12 amino acids. Trimming left V 7 bases short and J 1 base short, with 8 bases between. Material: PBMCs. This rearrangement joins TRBV29-1 to TRBJ1-3; D is unclear. The source is a man aged 40-49 years in good health and CMV-seronegative. CDR3 bases: TGCAGCGGCCAGAAGTCTGGAAACACCATATATTTT. It codes for CSGQKSGNTIYF.